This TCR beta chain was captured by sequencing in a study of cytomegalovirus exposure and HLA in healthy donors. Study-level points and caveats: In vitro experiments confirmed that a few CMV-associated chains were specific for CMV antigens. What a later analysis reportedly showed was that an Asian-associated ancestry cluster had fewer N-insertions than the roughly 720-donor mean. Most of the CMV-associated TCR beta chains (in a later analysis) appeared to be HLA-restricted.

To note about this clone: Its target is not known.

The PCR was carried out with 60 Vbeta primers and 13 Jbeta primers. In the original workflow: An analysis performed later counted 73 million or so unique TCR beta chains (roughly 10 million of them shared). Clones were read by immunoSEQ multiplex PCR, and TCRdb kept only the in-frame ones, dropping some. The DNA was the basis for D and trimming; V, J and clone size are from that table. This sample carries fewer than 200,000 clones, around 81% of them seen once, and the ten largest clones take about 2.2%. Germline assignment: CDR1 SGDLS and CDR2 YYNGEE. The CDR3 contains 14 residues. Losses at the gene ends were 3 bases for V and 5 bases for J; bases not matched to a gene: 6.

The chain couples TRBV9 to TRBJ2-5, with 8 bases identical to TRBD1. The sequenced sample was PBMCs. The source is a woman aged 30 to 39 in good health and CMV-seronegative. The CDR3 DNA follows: TGTGCCAGCAGCGATGGACAGGGCCGCGAGACCCAGTACTTC. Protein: CASSDGQGRETQYF.